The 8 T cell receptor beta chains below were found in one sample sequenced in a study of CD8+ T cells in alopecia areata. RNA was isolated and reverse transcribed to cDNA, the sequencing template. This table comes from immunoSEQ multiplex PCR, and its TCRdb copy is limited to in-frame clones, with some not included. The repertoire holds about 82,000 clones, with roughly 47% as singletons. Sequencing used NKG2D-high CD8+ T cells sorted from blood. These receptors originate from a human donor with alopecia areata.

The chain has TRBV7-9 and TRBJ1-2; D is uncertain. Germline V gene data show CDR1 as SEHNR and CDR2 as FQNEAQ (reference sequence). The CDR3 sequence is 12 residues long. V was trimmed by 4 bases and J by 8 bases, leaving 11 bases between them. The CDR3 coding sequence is TGTGCCAGCAGCTCAGACTCCTTAGGCTACACCTTC. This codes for CASSSDSLGYTF.

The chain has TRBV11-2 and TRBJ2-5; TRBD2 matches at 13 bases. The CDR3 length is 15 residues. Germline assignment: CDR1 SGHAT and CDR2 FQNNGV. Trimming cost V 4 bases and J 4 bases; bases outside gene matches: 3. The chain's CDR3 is CASSSGTSGTETQYF. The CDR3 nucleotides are TGTGCCAGCAGCTCTGGGACTAGCGGGACAGAGACCCAGTACTTC. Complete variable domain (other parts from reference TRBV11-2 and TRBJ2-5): EAGVAQSPRYKIIEKRQSVAFWCNPISGHATLYWYQQILGQGPKLLIQFQNNGVVDDSQLPKDRFSAERLKGVDSTLKIQPAKLEDSAVYLCASSSGTSGTETQYFGPGTRLLVL.

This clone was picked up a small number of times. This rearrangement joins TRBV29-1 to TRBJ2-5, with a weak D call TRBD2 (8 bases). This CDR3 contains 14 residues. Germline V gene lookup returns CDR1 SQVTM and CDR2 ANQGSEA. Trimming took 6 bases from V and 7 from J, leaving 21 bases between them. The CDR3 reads CSVTGYTGGRTQYF. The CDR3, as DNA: TGCAGCGTGACAGGGTACACGGGGGGGAGGACCCAGTACTTC.

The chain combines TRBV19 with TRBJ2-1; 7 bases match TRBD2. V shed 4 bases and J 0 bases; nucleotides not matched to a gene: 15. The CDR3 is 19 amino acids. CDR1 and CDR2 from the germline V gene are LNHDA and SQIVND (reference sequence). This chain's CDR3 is CASSKMGLADFSSYNEQFF. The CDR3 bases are TGTGCCAGTAGTAAGATGGGGCTAGCGGACTTCAGCTCCTACAATGAGCAGTTCTTC.

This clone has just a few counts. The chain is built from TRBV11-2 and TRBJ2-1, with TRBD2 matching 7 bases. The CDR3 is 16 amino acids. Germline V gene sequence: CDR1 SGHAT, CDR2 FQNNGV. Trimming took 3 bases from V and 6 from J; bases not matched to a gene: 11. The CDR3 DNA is TGTGCCAGCAGCTTCCCGCAGACTAGCCAATCCAATGAGCAGTTCTTC. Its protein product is CASSFPQTSQSNEQFF.

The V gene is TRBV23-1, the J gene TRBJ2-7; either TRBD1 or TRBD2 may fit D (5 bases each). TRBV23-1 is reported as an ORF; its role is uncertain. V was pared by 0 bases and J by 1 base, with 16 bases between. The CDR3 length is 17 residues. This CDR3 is CASSQSPPGTVSYEQYF. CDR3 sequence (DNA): TGCGCCAGCAGTCAATCTCCCCCCGGGACGGTTTCCTACGAGCAGTACTTC.

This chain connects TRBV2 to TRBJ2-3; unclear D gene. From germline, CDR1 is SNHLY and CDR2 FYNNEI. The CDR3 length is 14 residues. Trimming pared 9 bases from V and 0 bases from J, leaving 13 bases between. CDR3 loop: CASGRTASTDTQYF. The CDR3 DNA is TGTGCCAGTGGGCGAACGGCTAGCACAGATACGCAGTATTTT.

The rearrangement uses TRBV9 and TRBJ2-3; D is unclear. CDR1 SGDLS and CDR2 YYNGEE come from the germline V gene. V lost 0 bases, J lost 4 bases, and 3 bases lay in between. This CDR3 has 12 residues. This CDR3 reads CASSVESDTQYF. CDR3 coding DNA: TGTGCCAGCAGCGTAGAGTCAGATACGCAGTATTTT.